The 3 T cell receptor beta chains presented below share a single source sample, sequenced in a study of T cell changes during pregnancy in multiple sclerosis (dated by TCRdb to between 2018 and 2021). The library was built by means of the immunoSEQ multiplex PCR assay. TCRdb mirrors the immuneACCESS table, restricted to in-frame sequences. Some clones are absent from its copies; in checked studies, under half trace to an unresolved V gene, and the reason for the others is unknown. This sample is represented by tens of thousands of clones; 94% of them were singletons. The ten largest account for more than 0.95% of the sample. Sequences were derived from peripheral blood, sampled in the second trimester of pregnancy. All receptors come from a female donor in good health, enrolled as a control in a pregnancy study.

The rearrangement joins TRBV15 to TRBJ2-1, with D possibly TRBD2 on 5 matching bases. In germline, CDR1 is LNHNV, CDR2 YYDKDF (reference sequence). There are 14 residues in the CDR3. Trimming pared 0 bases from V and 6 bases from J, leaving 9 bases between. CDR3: CATSREKRGNEQFF. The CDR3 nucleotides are TGTGCCACCAGCAGAGAAAAACGGGGCAATGAGCAGTTCTTC.

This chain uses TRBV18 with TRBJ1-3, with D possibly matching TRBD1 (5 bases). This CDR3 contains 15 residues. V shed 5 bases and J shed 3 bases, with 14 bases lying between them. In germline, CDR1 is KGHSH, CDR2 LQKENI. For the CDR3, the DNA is TGTGCCAGCTCAGAGAGACAGATACTTGGAAACACCATATATTTT. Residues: CASSERQILGNTIYF.

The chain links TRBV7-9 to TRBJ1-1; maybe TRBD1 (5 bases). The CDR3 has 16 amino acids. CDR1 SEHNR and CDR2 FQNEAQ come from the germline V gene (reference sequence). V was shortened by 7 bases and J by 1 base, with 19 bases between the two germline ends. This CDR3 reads CASTRRVGDPNTEAFF. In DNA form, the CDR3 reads TGTGCCAGCACCCGGAGGGTAGGGGACCCGAACACTGAAGCTTTCTTT.